This T cell receptor beta chain was retrieved from a study of beta chain features in type 1 diabetes. Sequenced material consisted of expressed TCRB transcripts (all of the isolated RNA was reverse transcribed). The repertoire was sequenced with immunoSEQ multiplex PCR; TCRdb's copy has only in-frame clones and lacks some. Among roughly 180,000 clones listed, roughly 7.1% were seen once. This CDR3 is built from 12 residues. V lost 8 bases to trimming and J lost 5 bases, with 12 bases between them. Germline loops: CDR1 MDHEN, CDR2 SYDVKM. Study-level findings and limits: Type 1 diabetes patients had moderately but significantly shorter TCRB CDR3s in all four CD4+ subsets.

Comment on this clone: Its antigen is still unknown.

The TCR originated in a woman in her forties with type 1 diabetes. What was sequenced was central memory CD4+ T cells from blood. The chain links TRBV28 to TRBJ1-1; D might be TRBD1 (6 bases). The CDR3 coding sequence is TGTGCCAGCGCCCAAGGGGGAACTGAAGCTTTCTTT. Its translation is CASAQGGTEAFF.